This T cell receptor beta chain is drawn from a study of neurological immune-mediated disorders. Study-level results: Private repertoires in all groups were suggested, as expanded clones shared no CDR3 amino acid sequences across subjects. Phylogenetic grouping assigned the repertoires of 18 of 34 multiple sclerosis patients to a single related-CDR3 cluster, which may represent a signature.

The germline CDR1 and CDR2 sequences are DFQATT and SNEGSKA (reference sequence). The CDR3 is 14 residues long. This clonotype was observed many times. Its specificity is not known. 5'RACE with 10-nucleotide random UMIs generated the cDNA. TCRdb re-called the 5' RACE reads with MiXCR, one entry per CDR3 protein. This sample yields tens of thousands of distinct CDR3 sequences, of which around 3.5% are seen a single time; about 3% belongs to the top ten. This sequence originates from a woman between 50 and 59 years old with multiple sclerosis. The sample was PBMCs. This chain uses TRBV20-1 with TRBJ1-1, with D possibly being TRBD1 (5 bases). This chain's CDR3 is CSAQTGGMNTEAFF. CDR3 nucleotides: TGCAGCGCGCAGACGGGGGGAATGAACACTGAAGCTTTCTTT.